This T cell receptor beta chain comes out of a study of CD8 T cells in Susac syndrome. In the study overall: Patients with Susac syndrome were therapy-naive, treated with corticosteroids, or treated with intravenous immunoglobulin alone when blood was collected.

Random hexamers were used to reverse transcribe an amount of about 0.5 to 1 ug RNA. TCRdb passed the immunoSEQ multiplex PCR reads through MiXCR, listing each CDR3 protein once. This sample carries over 120,000 distinct CDR3 sequences, approximately 95% of them seen once, and the ten largest clones take 0.14%. This CDR3 is 15 amino acids long. In germline, CDR1 is SGDLS, CDR2 YYNGEE. V was pared by 4 bases and J by 0 bases, with 5 bases of the junction left unmatched. The sequenced target, TCR beta, came from blood CD8+ and CD4+ T cells. The clonotype was recovered from a human donor with Susac syndrome. The chain is built from TRBV9 and TRBJ2-3; 7 bases match TRBD2. The sequenced sample was CD4+ T cells from PBMCs. CDR3 region: CASSPGLPSTDTQYF. DNA of the CDR3: TGTGCCAGCAGCCCGGGACTACCCAGCACAGATACGCAGTATTTT.